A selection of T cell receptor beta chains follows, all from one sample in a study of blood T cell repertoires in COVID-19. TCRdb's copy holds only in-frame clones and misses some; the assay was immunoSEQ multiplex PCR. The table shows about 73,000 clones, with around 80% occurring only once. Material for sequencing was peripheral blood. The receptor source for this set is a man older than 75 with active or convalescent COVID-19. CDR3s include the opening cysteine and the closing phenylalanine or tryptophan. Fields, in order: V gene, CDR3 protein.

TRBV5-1 CASALQGRLGEQYF
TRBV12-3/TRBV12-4 CASRRGSTEAFF
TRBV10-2 CASSQQGNQPQHF
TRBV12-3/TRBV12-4 CASSAEGNNEQFF
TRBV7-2 CASSFYNSNQPQHF
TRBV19 CASSRTSGLPDTQYF
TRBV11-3 CASSPRGGYEGGELFF
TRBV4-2 CASSPLVAGYTDTQYF
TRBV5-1 CASSRGENTGELFF
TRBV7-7 CASSLVAGGAGEQFF
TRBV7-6 CASSLGPGSRGKDNEQFF
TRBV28 CASSIGGTPTYEQYF
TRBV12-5 CASGLVRVTDTQYF
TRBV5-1 CASSVAEGRLDF
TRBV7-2 CASSRQWNTEAFF
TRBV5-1 CASSLAGGAEAFF
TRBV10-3 CAISDSAGPNNEQFF
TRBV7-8 CASSPMDSPSHEQYF
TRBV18 CASSLEGGAIPSSGANVLTF
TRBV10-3 CAITPMPGGELFF
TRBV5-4 CASGTGGFNEQYF
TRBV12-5 CASGRPTGLSYEQYF